The T cell receptor (beta chain) described here comes from a study of shared clonotypes between healthy human individuals. The overall study: Plates per donor: three CD4 naive, three CD4 memory, two CD8 naive, one CD8 memory. Findings and limits, study-wide: Only blood was sampled; tissue repertoires likely differ.

Method: immunoSEQ multiplex PCR; TCRdb's copy keeps in-frame clones and lacks some. The data hold roughly 1 million clones, with around 74% observed a single time. As regards this clone: Its antigen is currently unknown.

Adult donors, all healthy and HIV-negative, had no recent acute infections or vaccinations. CD4+ cells underwent separation, giving CD45RA+ naive and CD45RA-negative memory subsets. With V trimmed by 7 bases and J by 4 bases, 9 bases remained unmatched. The CDR3 sequence is 14 residues long. Looked up from germline, CDR1 is ENHRY and CDR2 is SYGVKD. The sequenced sample consisted of memory CD4+ T cells sorted from blood. The subset: CD45RA-negative fraction. This chain uses TRBV10-3 with TRBJ2-7, with 8 bases aligning to TRBD1. The TCR originated in a man between 18 and 29 years old in good health. The CDR3 loop is CAINMTGAEYEQYF. CDR3 DNA: TGTGCCATCAACATGACAGGGGCGGAATACGAGCAGTACTTC.